A selection of T cell receptor beta chains follows, all from one sample in a study of control samples from healthy donors and cancer patients. The assay was immunoSEQ multiplex PCR, and TCRdb's table has in-frame clones only and misses some. This sample has tens of thousands of clones, with 91% found just once. The sequencing sample was made of PBMCs. The receptors come from a man aged 50-60 years with lung cancer. CDR3s include the opening cysteine and the closing phenylalanine or tryptophan. For some rows the clone size is stated as once, few or many, or as a class when expanded; others skip it.

abundance: NA
j_gene: TRBJ2-1
v_gene: TRBV19
CDR3aa: CASSIGGRGINEQFF

abundance: NA
j_gene: TRBJ1-1
v_gene: TRBV5-1
CDR3aa: CASSLSGGNAEAFF

abundance: NA
j_gene: TRBJ1-1
v_gene: TRBV28
CDR3aa: CASSLSGRKNTEAFF

abundance: few
j_gene: TRBJ1-2
v_gene: TRBV19
CDR3aa: CASSPSGQGGYTF

abundance: NA
j_gene: TRBJ2-7
v_gene: TRBV7-2
CDR3aa: CASSLVGNYEQYF

abundance: once
j_gene: TRBJ1-3
v_gene: TRBV29-1
CDR3aa: CSVETFSSGNTIYF

abundance: NA
j_gene: TRBJ2-7
v_gene: TRBV6-5
CDR3aa: CASSYGTARPYEQYF

abundance: NA
j_gene: TRBJ2-5
v_gene: TRBV9
CDR3aa: CASSVGRGGLEETQYF

abundance: NA
j_gene: TRBJ1-5
v_gene: TRBV28
CDR3aa: CACIGGNQPQHF

abundance: NA
j_gene: TRBJ1-2
v_gene: TRBV11-2
CDR3aa: CASSLEENYGYTF

abundance: NA
j_gene: TRBJ2-3
v_gene: TRBV27
CDR3aa: CASSPGGSDTQYF

abundance: once
j_gene: TRBJ2-2
v_gene: TRBV2
CDR3aa: CASRGEREESPGELFF

abundance: NA
j_gene: TRBJ2-7
v_gene: TRBV5-4
CDR3aa: CASSLDSGGAPYEQYF

abundance: NA
j_gene: TRBJ1-2
v_gene: TRBV9
CDR3aa: CASRSNYGYTF

abundance: NA
j_gene: TRBJ2-1
v_gene: TRBV6-2/TRBV6-3
CDR3aa: CASSQLQKQFF

abundance: NA
j_gene: TRBJ1-5
v_gene: TRBV3-1/TRBV3-2
CDR3aa: CASSQDNRFQPQHF

abundance: NA
j_gene: TRBJ2-7
v_gene: TRBV6-1
CDR3aa: CASSEWPYEQYF

abundance: NA
j_gene: TRBJ1-4
v_gene: TRBV6-5
CDR3aa: CASSYSDRVNEKLFF

abundance: NA
j_gene: TRBJ1-2
v_gene: TRBV3-1/TRBV3-2
CDR3aa: CASSQESGRGPFGYTF

abundance: NA
j_gene: TRBJ1-1
v_gene: TRBV6-5
CDR3aa: CASSYFAHGNTEAFF

abundance: NA
j_gene: TRBJ2-5
v_gene: TRBV2
CDR3aa: CASSSEAGEETQYF

abundance: NA
j_gene: TRBJ2-3
v_gene: TRBV19
CDR3aa: CASSSDRGTDTQYF

abundance: NA
j_gene: TRBJ1-1
v_gene: TRBV7-9
CDR3aa: CASSLGGEAFF

abundance: NA
j_gene: TRBJ2-1
v_gene: TRBV13
CDR3aa: CASSLQGGQSYNEQFF

abundance: NA
j_gene: TRBJ1-1
v_gene: TRBV5-1
CDR3aa: CASSLGGQNTEAFF